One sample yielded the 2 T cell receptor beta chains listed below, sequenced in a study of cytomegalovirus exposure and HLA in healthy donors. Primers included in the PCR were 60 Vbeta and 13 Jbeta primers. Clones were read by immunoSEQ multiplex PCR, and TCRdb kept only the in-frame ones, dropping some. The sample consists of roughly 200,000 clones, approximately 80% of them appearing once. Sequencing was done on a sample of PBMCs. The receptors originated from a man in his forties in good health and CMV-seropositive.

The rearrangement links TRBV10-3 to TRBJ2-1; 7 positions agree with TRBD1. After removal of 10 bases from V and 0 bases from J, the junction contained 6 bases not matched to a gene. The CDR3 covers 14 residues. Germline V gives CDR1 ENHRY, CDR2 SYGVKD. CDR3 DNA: TGTGCCACGGTGACAGGGCCCTCCTACAATGAGCAGTTCTTC. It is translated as CATVTGPSYNEQFF.

Written as DNA, the CDR3 is TGTGCCAGCAGCCAAGTCGGGAGCTTGAGTGAGCAGTTCTTC. Residues: CASSQVGSLSEQFF. V and J are TRBV14 and TRBJ2-1; tentative D call: TRBD2 (6 bases). The CDR3 is 14 amino acids. Germline V gene sequence: CDR1 SGHDN, CDR2 FVKESK. Trimming left V 1 base short and J 9 bases short, with 13 bases between.